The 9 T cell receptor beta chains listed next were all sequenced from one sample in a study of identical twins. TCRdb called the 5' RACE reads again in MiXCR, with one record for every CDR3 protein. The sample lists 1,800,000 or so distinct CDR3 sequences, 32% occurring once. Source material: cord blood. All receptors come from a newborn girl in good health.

CDR3 in DNA: TGTGCCAGTAGTATAGCCCCGGGCCCTGCCCAGCCCCAGCATTTT. It translates to CASSIAPGPAQPQHF. The rearrangement uses TRBV19 and TRBJ1-5, with unresolved D. CDR1 and CDR2 (germline): LNHDA, SQIVND (reference sequence). Deletions cut 1 base from V and 7 bases from J, with 14 bases between. The CDR3 contains 15 residues.

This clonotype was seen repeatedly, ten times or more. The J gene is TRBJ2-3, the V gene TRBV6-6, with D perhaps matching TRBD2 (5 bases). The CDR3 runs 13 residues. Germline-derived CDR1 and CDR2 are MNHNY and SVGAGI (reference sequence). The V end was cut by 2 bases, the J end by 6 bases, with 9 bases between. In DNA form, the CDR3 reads TGTGCCAGCAGTTACACGCGCGGGGATACGCAGTATTTT. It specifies CASSYTRGDTQYF.

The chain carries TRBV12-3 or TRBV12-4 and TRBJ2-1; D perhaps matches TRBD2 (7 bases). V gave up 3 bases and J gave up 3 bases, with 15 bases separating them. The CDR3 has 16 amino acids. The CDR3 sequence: CASSLGGGLGYNEQFF. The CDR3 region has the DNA TGTGCCAGCAGTTTGGGGGGGGGCCTGGGCTACAATGAGCAGTTCTTC.

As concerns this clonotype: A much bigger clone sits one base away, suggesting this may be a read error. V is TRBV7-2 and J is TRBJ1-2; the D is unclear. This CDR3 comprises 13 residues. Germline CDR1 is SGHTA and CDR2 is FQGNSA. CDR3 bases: TGTGCCAGCAGCTTAGGGGCAAAATATGGCCACACCTTC. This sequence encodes CASSLGAKYGHTF.

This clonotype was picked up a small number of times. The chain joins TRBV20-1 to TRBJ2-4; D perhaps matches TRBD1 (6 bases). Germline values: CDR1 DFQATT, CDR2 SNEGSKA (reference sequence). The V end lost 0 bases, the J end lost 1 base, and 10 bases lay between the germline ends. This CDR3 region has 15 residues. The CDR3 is CSARDWQGAKNIQYF. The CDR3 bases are TGCAGTGCTAGAGATTGGCAGGGGGCCAAAAACATTCAGTACTTC.

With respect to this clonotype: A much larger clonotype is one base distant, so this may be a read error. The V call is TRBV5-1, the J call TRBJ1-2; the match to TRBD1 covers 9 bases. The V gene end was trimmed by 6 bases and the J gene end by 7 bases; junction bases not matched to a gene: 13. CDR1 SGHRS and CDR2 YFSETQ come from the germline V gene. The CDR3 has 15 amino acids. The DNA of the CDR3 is TGCGCCAGCAAATACGGATTGGGACAGGGCTCTGGCTACACCTTC. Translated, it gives CASKYGLGQGSGYTF.

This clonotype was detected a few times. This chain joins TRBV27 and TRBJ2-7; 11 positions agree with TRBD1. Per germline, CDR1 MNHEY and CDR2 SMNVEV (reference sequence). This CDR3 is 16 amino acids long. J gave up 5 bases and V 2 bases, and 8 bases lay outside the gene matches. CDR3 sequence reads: CASSLRWGQGVHEQYF. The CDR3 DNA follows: TGTGCCAGCAGTTTACGTTGGGGACAGGGGGTCCACGAGCAGTACTTC.

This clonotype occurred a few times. As DNA, the CDR3 is TGTGCCAGCAGCTTGGAGAGGAGCGGGAGGGACTACAATGAGCAGTTCTTC. This encodes CASSLERSGRDYNEQFF. The V and J genes are TRBV7-2 and TRBJ2-1, with TRBD2 identical over 10 bases. The ends lost 3 bases at V and 3 bases at J; junction bases unmatched: 8. CDR3 length equals 17 residues. The germline gives CDR1 SGHTA, CDR2 FQGNSA.

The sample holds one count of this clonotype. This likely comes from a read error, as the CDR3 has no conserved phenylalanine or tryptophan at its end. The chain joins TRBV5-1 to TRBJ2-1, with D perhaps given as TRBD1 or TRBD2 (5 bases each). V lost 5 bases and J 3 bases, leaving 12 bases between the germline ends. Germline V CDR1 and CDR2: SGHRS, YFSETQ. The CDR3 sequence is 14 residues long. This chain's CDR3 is CASRPTGRYNEQFL. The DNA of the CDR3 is TGCGCCAGCAGACCTACGGGGCGCTACAATGAGCAGTTCTTA.